The clone carrying this TCR beta chain was counted a few times. Per germline, CDR1 MNHEY and CDR2 SVGAGI. V lost 8 bases to trimming and J lost 5 bases, with 16 bases between them. CDR3 length: 15 residues. As to time point: patch test 2, 6 weeks after DPC sensitization. The treatment is: therapeutic diphenylcyclopropenone sensitization with weekly scalp DPC. TCRdb called the RACE reads again in MiXCR, with one record for every CDR3 protein. The table includes a few hundred thousand distinct CDR3 sequences, around 6% detected once. This entry is derived from a study of human T cells and chemical hapten exposure.

V and J are TRBV6-5 and TRBJ1-6; D is ambiguous. Sequenced material: whole blood, taken in connection with sensitization to the hapten diphenylcyclopropenone (DPC). This receptor was obtained from a woman aged 18-29 years with alopecia areata. Some clones in this sample may be carry-over from other donors' samples. The CDR3 nucleotides are TGTGCCAGCGCGGAAATGGACGGAAATAATTCACCCCTCCACTTT. This sequence encodes CASAEMDGNNSPLHF.